What follows are 8 T cell receptor beta chains derived from one specimen sequenced in a study of blood T cell repertoires in COVID-19. The method was immunoSEQ multiplex PCR; TCRdb's version includes in-frame clones alone and lacks a portion of them. The sample lists around 260,000 clones; about 90% were seen once. Sample: peripheral blood. Source of these receptors: a woman in her 50s with acute or convalescent COVID-19.

This clone was observed a single time. The chain has TRBV29-1 and TRBJ2-3; 7 bases agree with TRBD1. V lost 6 bases to trimming and J lost 2 bases; unmatched junction nucleotides: 8. The CDR3 runs 14 residues. Germline V gene sequence: CDR1 SQVTM, CDR2 ANQGSEA. CDR3 sequence (DNA): TGCAGCGTCCGGGGACAGTATCTCACAGATACGCAGTATTTT. Its translation is CSVRGQYLTDTQYF.

The chain couples TRBV14 to TRBJ1-6, with D uncertain. The CDR3 has 12 amino acids. V lost 11 bases and J 7 bases, leaving 12 bases between the germline ends. Per the germline V gene, CDR1 is SGHDN and CDR2 is FVKESK. In DNA form, the CDR3 reads TGTGCCGACATCCCCGGAAATTCACCCCTCCACTTT. This translates into CADIPGNSPLHF.

This chain connects TRBV7-2 to TRBJ1-2; D perhaps matches TRBD1 (5 bases). Germline V gene data show CDR1 as SGHTA and CDR2 as FQGNSA. The CDR3 has 13 amino acids. With 1 base removed from V and 4 bases from J, the gap between germline ends came to 7 bases. CDR3 coding DNA: TGTGCCAGCAGCTTAGACAGGCTCTATGGCTACACCTTC. Translation: CASSLDRLYGYTF.

This clone was seen more than once but under ten times. The rearrangement joins TRBV7-2 to TRBJ2-1; TRBD2 agrees at 7 bases. After removal of 1 base from V and 9 bases from J, the junction contained 3 bases not matched to a gene. Germline V gene data show CDR1 as SGHTA and CDR2 as FQGNSA. The CDR3 has 13 amino acids. CDR3 DNA: TGTGCCAGCAGCTTAGGACTAGCCACTGAGCAGTTCTTC. Its translation: CASSLGLATEQFF. Looking up the rest from reference TRBV7-2 and TRBJ2-1 gives the full variable domain: GAGVSQSPSNKVTEKGKDVELRCDPISGHTALYWYRQSLGQGLEFLIYFQGNSAPDKSGLPSDRFSAERTGGSVSTLTIQRTQQEDSAVYLCASSLGLATEQFFGPGTRLTVL.

The rearrangement joins TRBV5-5 to TRBJ1-6; 8 bases line up with TRBD1. With V trimmed by 4 bases and J by 0 bases, 3 bases remained unmatched. Germline V gene lookup returns CDR1 SGHKS and CDR2 YYEKEE (reference sequence). The CDR3 loop spans 16 amino acids. The CDR3 is CASSHRGSSYNSPLHF. The CDR3 DNA reads TGTGCCAGCAGCCACAGGGGGAGCTCCTATAATTCACCCCTCCACTTT.

The chain is built from TRBV19 and TRBJ2-1; 8 positions match TRBD2. This CDR3 is built from 16 residues. Unmatched junction bases numbered 9, after V lost 1 base and J lost 7 bases. CDR1 LNHDA and CDR2 SQIVND come from the germline V gene (reference sequence). The DNA for the CDR3 is TGTGCCAGTAGTATAGTCCGCGGGAGGTCTCGGAATGAGCAGTTCTTC. Its translation is CASSIVRGRSRNEQFF.

CDR3 nucleotide sequence: TGTGCCAGTAGTGCCTCCCCAGGGCAGGGGGGCGAGCAGTACTTC. Residues: CASSASPGQGGEQYF. This sequence joins TRBV19 and TRBJ2-7; a possible D gene is TRBD1 (7 bases). V was cut by 5 bases and J by 6 bases, with 20 bases left in between. Germline-derived CDR1 and CDR2 are LNHDA and SQIVND (reference sequence). The CDR3 contains 15 residues.

V and J are TRBV3-1 (or the pseudogene TRBV3-2) and TRBJ1-2; 8 bases are a match to TRBD1. CDR3 length equals 15 residues. CDR1 and CDR2 (germline): LGHDT, YNNKEL (reference sequence). V shed 4 bases, J shed 4 bases, and the junction held 8 bases outside the gene matches. The chain's CDR3 is CASSPRTGSSYGYTF. The CDR3 nucleotides read TGTGCCAGCAGCCCTCGGACAGGGAGTAGCTATGGCTACACCTTC.